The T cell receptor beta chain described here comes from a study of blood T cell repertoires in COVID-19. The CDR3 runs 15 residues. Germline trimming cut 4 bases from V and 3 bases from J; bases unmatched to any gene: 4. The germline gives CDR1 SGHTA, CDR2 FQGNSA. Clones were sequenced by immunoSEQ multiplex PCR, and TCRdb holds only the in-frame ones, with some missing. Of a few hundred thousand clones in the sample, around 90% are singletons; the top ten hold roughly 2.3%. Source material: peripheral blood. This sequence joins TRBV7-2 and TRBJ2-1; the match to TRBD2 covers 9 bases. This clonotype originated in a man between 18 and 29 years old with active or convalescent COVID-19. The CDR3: CASSSGTSLYNEQFF. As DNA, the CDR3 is TGTGCCAGCAGCTCCGGGACTAGCCTCTACAATGAGCAGTTCTTC.